Here is one TCR beta chain with its context. Because the CDR3 is missing its conserved closing phenylalanine or tryptophan, this is likely a read error. This specimen comes from a study of CDR3 diversity in severe acne. One entry per CDR3 protein results from TCRdb running MiXCR on the PCR reads. The table lists tens of thousands of distinct CDR3 sequences, 45% to 65% of them singletons. The germline V gene has CDR1 MGHRA and CDR2 YSYEKL. CDR3 size: 16 residues. Trimming at V came to 1 base and at J to 11 bases, leaving 15 bases not matched to a gene. The sequence derives from a male donor in good health, without acne. The chain links TRBV4-1 to TRBJ2-5, with TRBD2 matching 8 bases. Sequencing was performed on blood. The CDR3 sequence: CASSQVLAEGRDTQYL. CDR3 nucleotide sequence: TGCGCCAGCAGCCAAGTACTAGCGGAGGGGCGTGATACGCAGTACCTC.